Ten or more counts support the clone carrying this T cell receptor beta chain. Its antigen is undetermined. V lost 7 bases and J lost 3, with 15 bases in between. This CDR3 region has 14 residues. The germline V gene encodes CDR1 LNHDA and CDR2 SQIVND (reference sequence). This entry is derived from a study of Graves' ophthalmopathy and Graves' hyperthyroidism. Study-level findings and limits: Most thyroid clonotypes with frequency above 0.001 were detected in blood too.

Amplification of TCR beta CDR3 regions used RNA transcripts. First-round RT-PCR relied on HTBI primers, and a second-round multiplex PCR came next. From the multiplex PCR reads, TCRdb called clonotypes with MiXCR, one entry per CDR3 protein. Here the sample spans around 1,000,000 distinct CDR3 sequences, 35% to 40% being singletons. Sequenced: peripheral blood or thyroid tissue (not recorded which). The TCR comes from an adult man with Graves' hyperthyroidism. This sequence joins TRBV19 and TRBJ2-5; no firm D call. The CDR3 DNA reads as TGTGCCAGTAACACCGGGCCACCAAAAGAGACCCAGTACTTC. Translation: CASNTGPPKETQYF.